A single TCR beta chain is shown here with its context. The table lists this clone with a count of one. This receptor's antigen is unknown. Base qualities are not provided; no much larger clone lies one nucleotide away. One collaborating source in Seattle enrolled patients during active infection and followed them longitudinally through the course of disease. Whole blood was collected in K2EDTA tubes by collaborating institutions according to the institutions' own protocols. For TCRbeta analysis, collaborators shipped samples in one of three forms: frozen whole blood, isolated PBMCs, or DNA extracted from either of those sample types. The data derive from a study of blood T cell repertoires in COVID-19 (TCRdb year 2020). Notes on the research overall: Samples covering the acute and convalescent phases of COVID-19 were provided by collaborators in the United States, Italy and Spain. The repertoires were released in a freely available public database meant as a resource for research on the immune response to SARS-CoV-2. A de-identified subject ID, COVID-19 status, age in years and sex were almost always included in the sample metadata. HLA class I and class II types, where available, came from metadata supplied by the sample provider rather than from assay-based typing. Deeply sampled blood TCRbeta repertoires from subjects exposed to, actively infected with, or recovered from COVID-19 were included in the dataset. The material from the prospective study consisted of cDNA or gDNA derived from T cells, B-cell-depleted T cells, or PBMCs. Samples were obtained from the ongoing ImmuneRACE study (first 160 participants) and from roughly 1,300 subjects provided by 6 global collaborators.

From the germline V gene (reference sequence), CDR1 is MNHEY and CDR2 is SMNVEV. Relative to germline, V is missing 7 bases and J is missing 5 bases, with 6 bases of the junction outside any gene match. CDR3 length: 14 amino acids, cysteine to phenylalanine. Just CDR3 DNA is preserved here, 42 bases in frame from base 1. TCRbeta CDR3 regions were amplified from genomic DNA by means of the immunoSEQ Assay, a bias-controlled multiplex PCR. The study's processing was this. Nucleated cell counts per sample were estimated from amplification of reference gene primers within the assay. To quantify the absolute abundance of each unique TCRbeta CDR3 rearrangement, sequence reads were collapsed and filtered. For each sample, productive Simpson clonality was calculated by taking the square root of Simpson's diversity index across productive rearrangements. Held by TCRdb, this immuneACCESS table contains in-frame sequences only and omits some clones. Under half of the omission traces to an unresolved V gene where checked; the cause of the rest is unknown. Clone size and V and J calls were adopted from that table, with D and trimming inferred from the DNA. This sample comprises some 140,000 clones, roughly 83% of them detected only once. The ten largest clonotypes hold roughly an eighth of the sample.

Results the study describes overall, beyond this receptor: Clinical and demographic metadata were provided uncurated, with the amount varying by source and participant.

Input material: peripheral blood. In this chain, TRBV27 is recombined with TRBJ2-2, and 8 bases in between align with TRBD1. This TCR came from a woman aged 55-70 years with COVID-19, enrolled during active disease. The CDR3 amino acid sequence is: CASTTTGATGELFF. The nucleotide sequence reads TGTGCCAGCACCACGACAGGGGCGACCGGGGAGCTGTTTTTT.